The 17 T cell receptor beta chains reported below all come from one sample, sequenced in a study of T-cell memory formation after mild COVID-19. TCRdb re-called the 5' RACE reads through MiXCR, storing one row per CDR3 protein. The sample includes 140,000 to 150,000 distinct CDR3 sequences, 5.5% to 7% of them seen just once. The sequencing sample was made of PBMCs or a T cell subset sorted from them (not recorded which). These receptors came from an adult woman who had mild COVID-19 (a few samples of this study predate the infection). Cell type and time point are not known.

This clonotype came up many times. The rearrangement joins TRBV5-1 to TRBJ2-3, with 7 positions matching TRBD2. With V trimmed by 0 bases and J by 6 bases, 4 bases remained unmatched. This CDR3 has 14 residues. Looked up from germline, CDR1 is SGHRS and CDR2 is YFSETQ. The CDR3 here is CASSLGLASDTQYF. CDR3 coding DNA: TGCGCCAGCAGCTTGGGACTAGCTTCCGATACGCAGTATTTT.

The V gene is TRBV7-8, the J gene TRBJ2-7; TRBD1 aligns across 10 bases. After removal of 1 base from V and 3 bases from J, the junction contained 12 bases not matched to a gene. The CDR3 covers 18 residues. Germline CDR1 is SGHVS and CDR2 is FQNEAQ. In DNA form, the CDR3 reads TGTGCCAGCAGCTTAGGGTCGGTCTGGACAGGGGGGTTCTACGAGCAGTACTTC. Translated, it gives CASSLGSVWTGGFYEQYF.

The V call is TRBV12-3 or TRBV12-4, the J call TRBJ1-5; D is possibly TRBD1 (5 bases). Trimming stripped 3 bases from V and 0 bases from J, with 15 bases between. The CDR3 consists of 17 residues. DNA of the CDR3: TGTGCCAGCAGTTTCGACGGGTGGGGCTATAGCAATCAGCCCCAGCATTTT. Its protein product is CASSFDGWGYSNQPQHF.

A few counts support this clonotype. The CDR3 DNA is TGTGCCAGCAGCTTACGGGGCGCGGAGGGCTACACCTTC. This gives the protein CASSLRGAEGYTF. V gene TRBV7-8 combines with J gene TRBJ1-2; tentative D call: TRBD1 (5 bases). Germline values: CDR1 SGHVS, CDR2 FQNEAQ. Trimming shortened V by 2 bases and J by 8 bases, and 12 bases separated the two germline ends. The CDR3 consists of 13 residues.

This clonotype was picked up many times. CDR3: CAISGSDTSTDTQYF. The CDR3 region has the DNA TGTGCCATCAGTGGGTCGGACACCAGCACAGATACGCAGTATTTT. The chain links TRBV10-3 to TRBJ2-3, with a possible D match to TRBD1 (5 bases). The CDR3 is 15 residues long. V lost 4 bases to trimming and J lost 0 bases, with 11 bases between them. Germline lookup yields CDR1 ENHRY and CDR2 SYGVKD.

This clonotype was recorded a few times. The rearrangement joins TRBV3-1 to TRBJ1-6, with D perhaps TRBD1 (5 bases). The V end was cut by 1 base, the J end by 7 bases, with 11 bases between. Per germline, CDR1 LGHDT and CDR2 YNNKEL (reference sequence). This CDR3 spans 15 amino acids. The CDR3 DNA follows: TGTGCCAGCAGCCAAGGTCTAACAGGAAATTCACCCCTCCACTTT. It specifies CASSQGLTGNSPLHF. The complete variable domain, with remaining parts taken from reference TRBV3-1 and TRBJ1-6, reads DTAVSQTPKYLVTQMGNDKSIKCEQNLGHDTMYWYKQDSKKFLKIMFSYNNKELIINETVPNRFSPKSPDKAHLNLHINSLELGDSAVYFCASSQGLTGNSPLHFGNGTRLTVT.

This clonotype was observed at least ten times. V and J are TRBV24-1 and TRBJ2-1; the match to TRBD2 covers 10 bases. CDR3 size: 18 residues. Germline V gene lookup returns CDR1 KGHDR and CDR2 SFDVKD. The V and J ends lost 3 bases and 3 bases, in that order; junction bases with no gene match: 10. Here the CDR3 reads CATSDPSRPSGSYNEQFF. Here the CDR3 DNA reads TGTGCCACCAGTGATCCTTCTCGGCCTAGCGGGAGCTACAATGAGCAGTTCTTC.

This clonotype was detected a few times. The CDR3 DNA sequence: TGTGCCAGCAGTGTGCAGACAACTAATGAAAAACTGTTTTTT. This codes for CASSVQTTNEKLFF. V gene TRBV6-1 combines with J gene TRBJ1-4; unclear D gene. The V end was cut by 4 bases, the J end by 0 bases, with 6 bases between. CDR1 is MNHNS, CDR2 SASEGT, per germline. This CDR3 contains 14 residues.

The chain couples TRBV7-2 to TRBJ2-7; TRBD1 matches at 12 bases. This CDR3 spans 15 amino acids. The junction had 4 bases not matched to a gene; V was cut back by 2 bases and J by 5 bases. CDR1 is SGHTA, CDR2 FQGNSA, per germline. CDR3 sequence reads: CASSLSRDRGHEQYF. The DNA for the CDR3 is TGTGCCAGCAGCTTAAGCCGGGACAGGGGGCACGAGCAGTACTTC.

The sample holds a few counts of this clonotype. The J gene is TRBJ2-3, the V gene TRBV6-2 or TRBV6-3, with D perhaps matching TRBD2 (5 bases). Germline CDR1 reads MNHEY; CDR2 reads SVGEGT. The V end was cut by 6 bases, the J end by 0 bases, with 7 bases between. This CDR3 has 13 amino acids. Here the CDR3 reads CASREDSTDTQYF. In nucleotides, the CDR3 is TGTGCCAGCAGGGAGGATAGCACAGATACGCAGTATTTT.

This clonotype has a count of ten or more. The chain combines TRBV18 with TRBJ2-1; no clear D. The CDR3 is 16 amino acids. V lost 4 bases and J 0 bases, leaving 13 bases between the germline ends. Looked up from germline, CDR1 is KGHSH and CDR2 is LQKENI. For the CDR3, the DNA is TGTGCCAGCTCACTCCGTGAGGTGAGCTCCTACAATGAGCAGTTCTTC. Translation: CASSLREVSSYNEQFF.

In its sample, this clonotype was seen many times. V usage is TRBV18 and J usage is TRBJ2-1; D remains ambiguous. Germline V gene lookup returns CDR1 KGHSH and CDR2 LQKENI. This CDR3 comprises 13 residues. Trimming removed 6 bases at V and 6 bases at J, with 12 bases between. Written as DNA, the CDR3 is TGTGCCAGCTCCCCTTTCAACGGCAATGAGCAGTTCTTC. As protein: CASSPFNGNEQFF.

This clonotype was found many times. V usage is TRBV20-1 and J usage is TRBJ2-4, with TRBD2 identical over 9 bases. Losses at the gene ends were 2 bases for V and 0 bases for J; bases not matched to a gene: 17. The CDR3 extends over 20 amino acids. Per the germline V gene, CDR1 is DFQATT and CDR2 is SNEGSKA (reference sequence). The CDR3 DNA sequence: TGCAGTGCTAGATACTCTGGACAAGGCCTAGCGGGACTAGCCAAAAACATTCAGTACTTC. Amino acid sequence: CSARYSGQGLAGLAKNIQYF.

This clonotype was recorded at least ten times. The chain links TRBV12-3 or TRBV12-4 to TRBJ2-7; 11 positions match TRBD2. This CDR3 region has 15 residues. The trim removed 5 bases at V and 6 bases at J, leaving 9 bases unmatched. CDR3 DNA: TGTGCCAGCAGTCCGCGCCTAGCGGGAGGTTCCGAGCAGTACTTC. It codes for CASSPRLAGGSEQYF.

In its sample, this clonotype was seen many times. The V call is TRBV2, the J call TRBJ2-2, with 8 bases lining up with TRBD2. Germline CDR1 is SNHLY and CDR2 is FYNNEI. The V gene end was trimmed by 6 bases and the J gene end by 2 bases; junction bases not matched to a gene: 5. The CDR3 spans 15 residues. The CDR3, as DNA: TGTGCCAGCAGACTTAGCGGGATTAACACCGGGGAGCTGTTTTTT. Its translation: CASRLSGINTGELFF. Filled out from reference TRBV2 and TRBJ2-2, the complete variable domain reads EPEVTQTPSHQVTQMGQEVILRCVPISNHLYFYWYRQILGQKVEFLVSFYNNEISEKSEIFDDQFSVERPDGSNFTLKIRSTKLEDSAMYFCASRLSGINTGELFFGEGSRLTVL.

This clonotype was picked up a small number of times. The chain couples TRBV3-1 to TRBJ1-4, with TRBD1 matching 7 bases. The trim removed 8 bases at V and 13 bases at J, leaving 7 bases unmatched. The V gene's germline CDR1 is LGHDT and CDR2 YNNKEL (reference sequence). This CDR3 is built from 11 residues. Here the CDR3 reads CASQGDGGLFF. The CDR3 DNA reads TGTGCCAGCCAGGGGGACGGCGGACTGTTTTTT.

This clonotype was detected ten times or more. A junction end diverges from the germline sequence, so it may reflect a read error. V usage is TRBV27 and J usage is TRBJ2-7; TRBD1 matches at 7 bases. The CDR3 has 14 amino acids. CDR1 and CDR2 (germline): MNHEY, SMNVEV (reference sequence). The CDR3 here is CASRLGQLTYEQYF. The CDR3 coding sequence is TGTGCCAGCCGTTTGGGACAGCTCACCTACGAGCAGTACTTC.